The TCR beta chain under discussion was sequenced for a study of tumor-infiltrating lymphocytes in primary liver carcinoma. Looking at the study overall: Each of the growths was stage T1-T3 N0M0, extending roughly 4 to 10 cm across.

TCR beta cDNA was reverse-transcribed from 400 to 500 ng of total RNA. The reaction used a constant-region primer and ProtoScript II reverse transcriptase. A slightly modified ARM-PCR protocol with three nested multiplex PCR rounds produced these TCR beta libraries. TRBV1-TRBV30 forward and Cbeta reverse primers drove the first two approximately 10-cycle rounds. Each CDR3 protein gets one entry after TCRdb re-called the multiplex PCR reads with MiXCR. Of about 300,000 distinct CDR3 sequences listed, 55% to 65% are singletons. The researchers obtained blood RNA from unsorted whole blood and also extracted germline DNA. Patients showed chronic HBV infection and an absence of prior treatment. Notes on this clonotype: The antigen remains unidentified.

Trimming removed 4 bases from V and 3 bases from J, with 19 bases in between. The CDR3 is 17 residues long. Germline CDR1 MNHNY, CDR2 SVGAGI (reference sequence). Study-level points and caveats: Blood's top-250-clone fraction was significantly lower than that of tumors (p = 0.039). Tumor region pairs showed greater overlap than either tumor-adjacent or tumor-blood pairs did.

Input material: peripheral blood. The genes are TRBV6-6 and TRBJ2-1, with a weak D call TRBD2 (5 bases). This clonotype was sampled from a man aged 40-49 years with primary liver carcinoma and hepatitis B virus infection. CDR3 in amino acids: CASSSLRASRIYNEQFF. The CDR3 DNA is TGTGCCAGCAGTTCCTTGAGGGCTAGCAGGATCTACAATGAGCAGTTCTTC.